This TCR beta chain was profiled in a study of early T cells in non-severe SARS-CoV-2 infection. Findings of the study overall: Lookups in VDJdb leaned toward anti-spike CD8 responses and missed private and CD4 specificities.

This clonotype has more than one count but fewer than ten. Antigen unknown. The CDR3 has 16 residues. Trimming cost V 5 bases and J 5 bases, with 21 bases left between them. Germline-derived CDR1 and CDR2 are SGHAT and FQNNGV. Individual cDNA molecules were tagged with unique molecular identifiers, the study reported. Each CDR3 protein gets one entry after TCRdb re-called the 5' RACE reads with MiXCR. The repertoire includes around 63,000 distinct CDR3 sequences, 10% to 15% of them detected once, and about 4.7% sits in the top ten. The receptor's source is an adult who was a healthcare worker with PCR-confirmed SARS-CoV-2 infection or an uninfected control (not recorded which). Sequenced sample: whole blood. The genes are TRBV11-2 and TRBJ2-5, with D perhaps matching TRBD2 (5 bases). The CDR3 region is CASSPGRKTGGETQYF. The CDR3 bases are TGTGCCAGCAGCCCCGGACGGAAGACGGGCGGGGAGACCCAGTACTTC.